One and the same sample provided the 20 T cell receptor beta chains below, sequenced in a study of blood T cell repertoires in COVID-19. Assay used: immunoSEQ multiplex PCR; TCRdb lists only in-frame clones, some missing. The sample comprises 87,000 or so clones, roughly 90% of which are singletons, and over 2.5% rests with the top ten. Sequenced: peripheral blood. The source is a woman in her forties or fifties with active or convalescent COVID-19.

DNA for the CDR3: TGTGCCAGCAGCCCCGTCGGACAGAACACTGAAGCTTTCTTT. As protein: CASSPVGQNTEAFF. The J gene is TRBJ1-1, the V gene TRBV9; perhaps TRBD1 as D (5 bases). V lost 4 bases, J lost 1 base, and 11 bases lay in between. The V gene's germline CDR1 is SGDLS and CDR2 YYNGEE. The CDR3 contains 14 residues.

The chain uses TRBV4-3 and TRBJ1-2; 9 bases map to TRBD1. With V trimmed by 3 bases and J by 4 bases, 6 bases remained unmatched. The CDR3 spans 15 residues. The V gene's germline CDR1 is LGHNA and CDR2 YSLEER. CDR3 sequence: CASSHDRGLVYGYTF. The CDR3 bases are TGCGCCAGCAGCCACGACAGGGGGTTGGTCTATGGCTACACCTTC.

V usage is TRBV3-1 (or the pseudogene TRBV3-2) and J usage is TRBJ2-2; 9 bases line up with TRBD2. Per the germline V gene, CDR1 is LGHDT and CDR2 is YNNKEL (reference sequence). The junction had 12 bases not matched to a gene; V was cut back by 2 bases and J by 5 bases. This CDR3 contains 18 residues. CDR3 DNA: TGTGCCAGCAGCCAAACTACTCGCGGGGGGGCAAAGACCGGGGAGCTGTTTTTT. This sequence encodes CASSQTTRGGAKTGELFF.

V gene TRBV18 combines with J gene TRBJ1-3; 7 nucleotides line up with TRBD1. The CDR3 extends over 16 amino acids. The germline V gene encodes CDR1 KGHSH and CDR2 LQKENI. V shed 2 bases and J 2 bases; nucleotides not matched to a gene: 6. CDR3 bases: TGTGCCAGCTCACCATCCGGTACAGGGGCTGGAAACACCATATATTTT. This codes for CASSPSGTGAGNTIYF.

V usage is TRBV5-8 and J usage is TRBJ2-7; 16 bases are shared with TRBD2. Trimming at V came to 7 bases and at J to 0 bases, leaving 10 bases not matched to a gene. Germline CDR1 and CDR2: SGHTS and YDEGEE. This CDR3 is built from 18 residues. The chain's CDR3 is CASPPGGLAGGLSYEQYF. The CDR3 DNA sequence: TGTGCCAGCCCCCCTGGGGGACTAGCGGGGGGGCTCTCCTACGAGCAGTACTTC.

In its sample, this clone was seen many times. The rearrangement links TRBV6-1 to TRBJ1-1; a possible D gene is TRBD1 (5 bases). Between the trimmed V and J ends, which lost 1 base and 0 bases, there was a span of 9 bases. This CDR3 is 15 amino acids long. In germline, CDR1 is MNHNS, CDR2 SASEGT. The CDR3 DNA sequence: TGTGCCAGCAGTGAAGTTCCAGGGCTGAACACTGAAGCTTTCTTT. It codes for CASSEVPGLNTEAFF.

For this clone: This same CDR3 is encoded by further DNA sequences in the sample. The chain is built from TRBV6-1 and TRBJ1-2; D might be TRBD1 (5 bases). This CDR3 has 14 amino acids. V was pared by 1 base and J by 3 bases, with 9 bases between. Germline CDR1 reads MNHNS; CDR2 reads SASEGT. The CDR3 loop reads CASSEVGGDYGYTF. The DNA of the CDR3 is TGTGCCAGCAGTGAAGTAGGAGGGGACTATGGCTACACCTTC.

This clone was counted a few times. The V call is TRBV29-1, the J call TRBJ2-6; D not resolved. The V and J ends lost 4 bases and 2 bases respectively, with 6 bases between them. The CDR3 is made up of 13 amino acids. Germline CDR1 reads SQVTM; CDR2 reads ANQGSEA. The DNA for the CDR3 is TGCAGCGTTGTGCCAGCTGGGGCCAACGTCCTGACTTTC. This gives the protein CSVVPAGANVLTF.

The chain carries TRBV10-3 and TRBJ1-5; D possibly corresponds to TRBD1 (6 bases). Per germline, CDR1 ENHRY and CDR2 SYGVKD. The V gene lost 6 bases and the J gene lost 3 bases, with 12 bases spanning the gap. The length of the CDR3 is 14 residues. The CDR3 loop reads CAISLGQFNQPQHF. The CDR3 bases are TGTGCCATCAGCTTAGGACAGTTCAATCAGCCCCAGCATTTT.

The chain joins TRBV19 to TRBJ1-1; 7 bases are shared with TRBD1. Germline V gene sequence: CDR1 LNHDA, CDR2 SQIVND (reference sequence). The CDR3 covers 13 residues. V lost 7 bases and J lost 6; bases outside the gene matches: 8. Here the CDR3 reads CASTPTGQSEAFF. The CDR3 coding sequence is TGTGCCAGTACCCCGACAGGGCAGTCTGAAGCTTTCTTT.

This chain joins TRBV4-3 and TRBJ1-1, with D unresolved. This CDR3 contains 14 residues. The V end was cut by 1 base, the J end by 1 base, with 7 bases between. CDR1 is LGHNA, CDR2 YSLEER, per germline. CDR3 bases: TGCGCCAGCAGCCAAGTCGGCGGGAACACTGAAGCTTTCTTT. This codes for CASSQVGGNTEAFF.

The chain has TRBV4-3 and TRBJ1-1; 8 nucleotides line up with TRBD1. This CDR3 comprises 15 residues. Germline CDR1 and CDR2: LGHNA and YSLEER. V was clipped by 4 bases and J by 3 bases; unmatched bases: 7. CDR3 bases: TGCGCCAGCAGCCGACCCAGGGGGCTGGACACTGAAGCTTTCTTT. This gives the protein CASSRPRGLDTEAFF.

J is TRBJ1-4 and V is TRBV6-6; 7 bases match TRBD1. Trimming at V came to 0 bases and at J to 12 bases, leaving 10 bases not matched to a gene. CDR3 length equals 15 residues. Germline V gives CDR1 MNHNY, CDR2 SVGAGI (reference sequence). As DNA, the CDR3 is TGTGCCAGCAGTTACTCCAAACGGATCAGGGGGGAACTGTTTTTT. Amino acid sequence: CASSYSKRIRGELFF.

CDR3 coding DNA: TGTGCCAGCAGTTACGGGACAGGGTCGGCCGAAAAACTGTTTTTT. Translated: CASSYGTGSAEKLFF. The V call is TRBV6-5, the J call TRBJ1-4; 9 nucleotides agree with TRBD1. The germline CDR1 and CDR2 sequences are MNHEY and SVGAGI. The CDR3 is 15 amino acids. Losses at the gene ends were 2 bases for V and 8 bases for J; bases not matched to a gene: 6.

The gene calls are TRBV3-1 (or the pseudogene TRBV3-2) and TRBJ2-5, with 7 bases identical to TRBD1. V lost 0 bases, J lost 5 bases, and 6 bases stayed unmatched. The CDR3 sequence is 15 residues long. From germline, CDR1 is LGHDT and CDR2 YNNKEL (reference sequence). CDR3 nucleotides: TGTGCCAGCAGCCAAGATCCGACAGGGCGGGAGACCCAGTACTTC. Its protein is CASSQDPTGRETQYF.

This sequence joins TRBV2 and TRBJ2-3; 9 bases align to TRBD2. In germline, CDR1 is SNHLY, CDR2 FYNNEI. CDR3 length equals 15 residues. After removal of 2 bases from V and 5 bases from J, the junction contained 5 bases not matched to a gene. The CDR3 DNA reads TGTGCCAGCAGTGAAAGACTAGCGGTTGGAGATACGCAGTATTTT. It translates to CASSERLAVGDTQYF.

This sequence joins TRBV3-1 (or the pseudogene TRBV3-2) and TRBJ1-1; D unclear. Germline-derived CDR1 and CDR2 are LGHDT and YNNKEL (reference sequence). The CDR3 runs to 15 residues. Trimming pared 5 bases from V and 1 base from J, leaving 14 bases between. CDR3 region: CASSRLHGGNTEAFF. The CDR3 DNA sequence: TGTGCCAGCAGCAGGCTCCACGGCGGGAACACTGAAGCTTTCTTT.

V usage is TRBV24-1 and J usage is TRBJ2-1; D remains unclear. V shed 3 bases and J shed 12 bases, with 14 bases lying between them. CDR1 and CDR2 (germline): KGHDR, SFDVKD. This CDR3 has 13 residues. The CDR3 loop is CATSDPLIRRQFF. The CDR3 coding sequence is TGTGCCACCAGTGATCCCCTAATAAGGAGGCAGTTCTTC.

This sequence joins TRBV19 and TRBJ2-2, with a possible D match to TRBD2 (6 bases). V was trimmed by 3 bases and J by 6 bases, leaving 11 bases between them. The CDR3 has 14 amino acids. Looked up from germline, CDR1 is LNHDA and CDR2 is SQIVND (reference sequence). CDR3 sequence: CASSMEGLAGELFF. The CDR3 bases are TGTGCCAGTAGTATGGAGGGTCTGGCCGGGGAGCTGTTTTTT.

This clone was recorded only once. V is TRBV7-6 and J is TRBJ2-7, with D unclear. This CDR3 contains 13 residues. From germline, CDR1 is SGHVS and CDR2 FNYEAQ. Between the trimmed V and J ends, which lost 4 bases and 2 bases, there was a span of 9 bases. CDR3 sequence reads: CASSSTYTYEQYF. Written as DNA, the CDR3 is TGTGCCAGCAGCTCAACCTATACCTACGAGCAGTACTTC.